A selection of T cell receptor beta chains follows, all from one sample in a study of OX40 agonist ivuxolimab in advanced cancers. TCRdb keeps only in-frame clones here, not all; method: immunoSEQ multiplex PCR. The profile covers some 50,000 clones, with 89% appearing a single time and approximately 12% taken by the ten largest. The sequencing here drew on CD4+ or CD8+ T cells sorted from blood, taken in a trial of the OX40 agonist ivuxolimab. The receptor source for this set is an adult with an advanced solid tumor such as melanoma, head and neck, liver or kidney cancer. Each CDR3 is given with its conserved first and last residue. A D gene is named only where the DNA matches it firmly. Clone sizes are given selectively: once, few, many, or a class where the clone is expanded.

J gene	D gene	V gene	clone size	CDR3 protein	CDR3 DNA
TRBJ1-2	TRBD1	TRBV9	few	CASSAQGSVTF	TGTGCCAGCAGCGCACAGGGGTCGGTCACCTTC
TRBJ1-2	-	TRBV5-4	-	CASSLVGVAAQHGYTF	TGTGCCAGCAGCTTGGTGGGGGTGGCGGCTCAACATGGCTACACCTTC
TRBJ2-1	TRBD2	TRBV4-3	-	CASSQDLGSGGGYNEQFF	TGCGCCAGCAGCCAAGATTTGGGGAGCGGGGGGGGCTACAATGAGCAGTTCTTC
TRBJ1-1	-	TRBV28	-	CASSRIIGWNTEAFF	TGTGCCAGCAGTCGCATCATCGGATGGAACACTGAAGCTTTCTTT
TRBJ1-3	-	TRBV7-8	-	CASSLDRQLSGNTIYF	TGTGCCAGCAGCTTAGACAGGCAGCTATCTGGAAACACCATATATTTT
TRBJ1-4	-	TRBV7-9	-	CASSLALGSYEKLFF	TGTGCCAGCAGCTTAGCGCTGGGGAGTTATGAAAAACTGTTTTTT
TRBJ1-3	-	TRBV5-4	-	CASSLDMSSGNTIYF	TGTGCCAGCAGCTTGGACATGAGCTCTGGAAACACCATATATTTT
TRBJ2-7	TRBD2	TRBV28	-	CASSTGLAEYEQYF	TGTGCCAGCAGTACGGGACTAGCGGAATACGAGCAGTACTTC
TRBJ2-3	-	TRBV9	-	CASSGHTDTQYF	TGTGCCAGCAGCGGTCACACAGATACGCAGTATTTT
TRBJ2-7	-	TRBV5-5	medium-sized	CASSFSSYEQYF	TGTGCCAGCAGCTTTTCGAGCTACGAGCAGTACTTC
TRBJ1-6	-	TRBV5-1	-	CASSLDGRHPSPLHF	TGCGCCAGCAGCTTGGACGGTCGGCACCCTTCACCCCTCCACTTT
TRBJ1-2	-	TRBV30	-	CAWDGGGGGYTF	TGTGCCTGGGACGGGGGGGGCGGTGGCTACACCTTC
TRBJ1-1	-	TRBV29-1	-	CSVDSYTEAFF	TGCAGCGTTGACAGCTACACTGAAGCTTTCTTT
TRBJ2-2	-	TRBV28	-	CASKVAANTGELFF	TGTGCCAGCAAGGTAGCGGCGAACACCGGGGAGCTGTTTTTT
TRBJ1-1	TRBD1	TRBV2	-	CASSGQGDSIEAFF	TGTGCCAGCAGTGGTCAGGGGGATAGTATTGAAGCTTTCTTT
TRBJ1-6	-	TRBV11-2	-	CASSLGQEVRSPLHF	TGTGCCAGCAGCTTAGGACAAGAGGTTAGGTCACCCCTCCACTTT
TRBJ2-1	TRBD2	TRBV4-2	-	CASSQEEGLAANEQFF	TGTGCCAGCAGCCAAGAAGAGGGACTAGCAGCCAATGAGCAGTTCTTC
TRBJ2-5	-	TRBV6-6	-	CASSLSYLGTQYF	TGTGCCAGCAGTTTATCATACTTGGGGACCCAGTACTTC
TRBJ2-7	TRBD1	TRBV29-1	few	CSVDTGETHEQYF	TGCAGCGTTGACACAGGGGAGACCCACGAGCAGTACTTC
TRBJ2-1	-	TRBV5-4	-	CASSRRSANEQFF	TGTGCCAGCAGCCGACGGTCAGCAAATGAGCAGTTCTTC
TRBJ2-7	TRBD1	TRBV10-3	few	CAISDDRGVYEQYF	TGTGCCATCAGTGATGACAGGGGGGTCTACGAGCAGTACTTC
TRBJ2-5	-	TRBV7-8	-	CASSHTGSVETQYF	TGTGCCAGCAGTCATACAGGGTCGGTGGAGACCCAGTACTTC
TRBJ2-1	TRBD2	TRBV11-3	-	CASSSSGSAYNEQFF	TGTGCCAGCAGCTCTAGCGGGAGTGCCTACAATGAGCAGTTCTTC
TRBJ2-1	TRBD2	TRBV7-6	-	CASSLLAGASYNEQFF	TGTGCCAGCAGCCTTTTAGCGGGGGCCTCCTACAATGAGCAGTTCTTC
TRBJ1-6	TRBD1	TRBV19	-	CASSTGQAWGNSPLHF	TGTGCCAGTAGTACCGGACAGGCTTGGGGTAATTCACCCCTCCACTTT
TRBJ2-7	TRBD2	TRBV9	-	CASSVTSGRGNEQYF	TGTGCCAGCAGCGTCACTAGCGGGAGAGGGAACGAGCAGTACTTC
TRBJ2-3	TRBD2	TRBV10-3	-	CAISLAGGSSSTDTQYF	TGTGCCATCAGTCTGGCGGGAGGGAGCTCTAGCACAGATACGCAGTATTTT
TRBJ2-2	TRBD1	TRBV7-9	-	CASSLRGRVAILRPGELFF	TGTGCCAGCAGCTTAAGGGGGCGAGTCGCAATCCTACGCCCCGGGGAGCTGTTTTTT
TRBJ1-2	-	TRBV7-9	-	CASSHSPFYGYTF	TGTGCCAGCAGCCACAGCCCGTTCTATGGCTACACCTTC
TRBJ2-2	-	TRBV7-9	-	CASSLEGNTGELFF	TGTGCCAGCAGCTTAGAGGGTAACACCGGGGAGCTGTTTTTT